This TCR beta chain was retrieved from a study of blood T cell repertoires in COVID-19. Across the whole study: There were acute and convalescent COVID-19 samples, and they came from the United States, Italy and Spain. Sample material is recorded as cDNA or gDNA derived from T cells, B-cell-depleted T cells, or PBMCs.

Sequenced by immunoSEQ multiplex PCR; TCRdb stores in-frame clones only, minus some. Of under 150,000 clones listed, approximately 82% are singletons. CDR3 length: 20 residues. Germline assignment: CDR1 SGHDN and CDR2 FVKESK. The ends lost 2 bases at V and 6 bases at J; junction bases unmatched: 21. The chain carries TRBV14 and TRBJ1-5; 8 bases map to TRBD1. The TCR originated in a man aged 80 or over with active or convalescent COVID-19. The specimen was peripheral blood. The CDR3 is CASSQPNIARGQGEGQPQHF. The CDR3 DNA reads as TGTGCCAGCAGCCAACCAAACATCGCCCGCGGACAGGGCGAGGGTCAGCCCCAGCATTTT.